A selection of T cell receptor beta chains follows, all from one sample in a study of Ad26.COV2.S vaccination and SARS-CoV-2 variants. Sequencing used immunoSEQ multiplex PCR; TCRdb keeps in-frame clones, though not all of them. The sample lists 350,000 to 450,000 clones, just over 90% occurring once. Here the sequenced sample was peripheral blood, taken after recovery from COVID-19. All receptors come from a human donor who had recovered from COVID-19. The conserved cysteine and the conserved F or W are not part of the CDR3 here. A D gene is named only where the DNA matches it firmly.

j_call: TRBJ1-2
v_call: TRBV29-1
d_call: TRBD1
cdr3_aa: SVEQGAHGYT

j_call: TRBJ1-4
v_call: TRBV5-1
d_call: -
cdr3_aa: ASSWNTATNEKLF

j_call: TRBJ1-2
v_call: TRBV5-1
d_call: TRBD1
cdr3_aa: ASSGWTGDGYGYT

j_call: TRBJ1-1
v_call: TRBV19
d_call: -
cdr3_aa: ASSIEAQAPNTEAF

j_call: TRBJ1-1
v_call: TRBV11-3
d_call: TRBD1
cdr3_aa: ASSPGGNTEAF

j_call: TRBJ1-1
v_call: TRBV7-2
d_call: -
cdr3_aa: ASSYRPPGIRDEAF

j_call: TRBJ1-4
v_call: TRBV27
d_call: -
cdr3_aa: ASSLLQGSEKLF

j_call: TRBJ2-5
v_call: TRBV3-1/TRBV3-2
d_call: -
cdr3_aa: ASSQGQSGWETQY

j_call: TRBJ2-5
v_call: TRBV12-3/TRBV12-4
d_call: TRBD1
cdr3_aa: ASSMGQGLN

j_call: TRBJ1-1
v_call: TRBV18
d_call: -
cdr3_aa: ASSLQGVWPAEAF

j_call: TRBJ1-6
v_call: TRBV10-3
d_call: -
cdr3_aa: AISETTRNNSPLH

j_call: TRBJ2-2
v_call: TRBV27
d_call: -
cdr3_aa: ASSRGAGELF

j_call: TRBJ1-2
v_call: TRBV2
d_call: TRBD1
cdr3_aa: ASSPQSRDRNGYT

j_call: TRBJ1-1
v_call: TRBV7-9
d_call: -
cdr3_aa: ASSPGPGEGNTEAF

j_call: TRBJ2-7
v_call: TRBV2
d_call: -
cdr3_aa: ASSLRDRYEQY

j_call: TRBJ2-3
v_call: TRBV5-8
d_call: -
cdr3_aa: ASSPGQTSTDTQY

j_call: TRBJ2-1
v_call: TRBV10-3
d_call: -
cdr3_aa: AISEGTPAEQF

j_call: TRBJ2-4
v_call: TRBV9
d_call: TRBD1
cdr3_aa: ASSVGGTGNIQY

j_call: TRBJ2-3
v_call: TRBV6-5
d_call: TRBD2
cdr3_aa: ASSYYKAGGTDTQY

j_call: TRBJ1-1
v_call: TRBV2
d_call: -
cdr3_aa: ASSIQGNTEAF

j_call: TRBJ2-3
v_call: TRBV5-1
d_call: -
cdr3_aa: ASTFTPAGLSSTDTQY